The count of the clone carrying this TCR beta chain is one. Data came from immunoSEQ multiplex PCR; TCRdb stores just in-frame clones and leaves some out. Among 7,000 to 9,000 clones listed, around three fifths were seen once. Time point: after neoadjuvant nivolumab, at surgical resection. These data belong to a study of neoadjuvant anti-PD-1 for oral cavity cancer. This CDR3 spans 17 amino acids. Germline V CDR1 and CDR2: MDHEN, SYDVKM. V shed 7 bases and J shed 6 bases, with 27 bases lying between them. This specimen was PBMCs, taken after nivolumab (anti-PD-1) treatment. The receptor comes from a person aged 35-79 years with oral cavity squamous cell carcinoma. The chain has TRBV28 and TRBJ1-2; perhaps TRBD1 as D (5 bases). CDR3 coding DNA: TGTGCCAGCACTCCGACTCCTGGGGGACCGACCTCCCATGGCTACACCTTC. It yields the protein CASTPTPGGPTSHGYTF.